This T cell receptor (beta chain) was retrieved from a study of blood T cell repertoires in COVID-19. Study information: In each case, the material was cDNA or gDNA derived from T cells, B-cell-depleted T cells, or PBMCs.

CDR3 size: 14 residues. With 4 bases removed from V and 4 bases from J, the gap between germline ends came to 12 bases. Germline V gene sequence: CDR1 KGHDR, CDR2 SFDVKD. Only in-frame clones appear in the TCRdb table, and some are missing; sequencing was by immunoSEQ multiplex PCR. Among under 70,000 clones listed, approximately 89% were seen once. The sequence derives from a woman aged 70 to 79 with acute or convalescent COVID-19. The specimen sequenced was peripheral blood. The chain combines TRBV24-1 with TRBJ1-2, with D perhaps matching TRBD1 (5 bases). CDR3 sequence (DNA): TGTGCCACCAGTGACCGACAGTCTTTCTATGGCTACACCTTC. It translates to CATSDRQSFYGYTF.